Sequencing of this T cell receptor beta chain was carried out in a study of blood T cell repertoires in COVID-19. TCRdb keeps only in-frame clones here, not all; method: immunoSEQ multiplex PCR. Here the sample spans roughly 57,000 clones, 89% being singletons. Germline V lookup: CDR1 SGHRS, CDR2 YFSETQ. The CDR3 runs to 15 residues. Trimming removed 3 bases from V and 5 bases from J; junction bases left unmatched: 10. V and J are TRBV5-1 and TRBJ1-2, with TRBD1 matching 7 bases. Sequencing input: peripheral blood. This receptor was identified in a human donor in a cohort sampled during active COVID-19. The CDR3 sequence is CASSSAGTVNYGYTF. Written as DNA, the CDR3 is TGCGCCAGCAGCTCCGCCGGGACAGTGAATTATGGCTACACCTTC.